This entry lists 28 T cell receptor beta chains sequenced from one sample in a study of T-cell reconstitution after alpha-beta-depleted transplantation in children. Unique molecular identifiers were used in preparing the TCRbeta library. TCRdb redid the calling of the PCR reads with MiXCR, one entry per CDR3 protein. The table shows 100,000 or so distinct CDR3 sequences, with less than 6% occurring only once. Specimen: PBMCs, mostly from graft donor cells, collected 60 days after TCRalphabeta/CD19-depleted stem cell transplant. Receptors were obtained from a female patient younger than 10 who had a stem cell transplant for Fanconi anemia, so the T cells may come from the graft donor.

This clonotype came up many times. The V gene is TRBV20-1, the J gene TRBJ2-2, with D possibly TRBD1 on 6 matching bases. The V and J ends lost 2 bases and 4 bases respectively, with 20 bases between them. Looked up from germline, CDR1 is DFQATT and CDR2 is SNEGSKA (reference sequence). CDR3 size: 17 residues. The CDR3 here is CSARLPGQRGRTGELFF. The CDR3 coding sequence is TGCAGTGCTAGACTCCCGGGACAACGGGGACGCACCGGGGAGCTGTTTTTT.

In this sample, this clonotype turned up many times. The chain carries TRBV25-1 and TRBJ2-1; the D is unclear. Trimming pared 3 bases from V and 9 bases from J, leaving 9 bases between. The CDR3 totals 12 residues. Germline V gene sequence: CDR1 MGHDK, CDR2 SYGVNS. Here the CDR3 reads CASSDLSGEQFF. The CDR3 bases are TGTGCCAGCAGTGATCTGAGTGGTGAGCAGTTCTTC.

This clonotype was observed at least ten times. The genes are TRBV13 and TRBJ2-2; unclear D gene. CDR1 PRHDT and CDR2 FYEKMQ come from the germline V gene (reference sequence). Trimming removed 1 base at V and 8 bases at J, with 8 bases between. The CDR3 spans 13 residues. In nucleotides, the CDR3 is TGTGCCAGCAGCTTAGAGCTGTCGGGGGAGCTGTTTTTT. Its translation: CASSLELSGELFF. Together with reference TRBV13 and TRBJ2-2, the CDR3 gives the full variable domain: AAGVIQSPRHLIKEKRETATLKCYPIPRHDTVYWYQQGPGQDPQFLISFYEKMQSDKGSIPDRFSAQQFSDYHSELNMSSLELGDSALYFCASSLELSGELFFGEGSRLTVL.

V usage is TRBV6-5 and J usage is TRBJ2-2, with TRBD2 identical over 7 bases. Trimming cost V 6 bases and J 1 base; bases outside gene matches: 5. This CDR3 region has 15 residues. The germline gives CDR1 MNHEY, CDR2 SVGAGI. The CDR3 DNA reads TGTGCCAGCAGAGTTTCTAGCGGGAACACCGGGGAGCTGTTTTTT. Translating it yields CASRVSSGNTGELFF.

This clonotype was counted ten times or more. The CDR3 loop reads CASSLIWREGGSGKQFF. The CDR3 region has the DNA TGTGCCAGCAGCTTAATTTGGCGGGAGGGGGGGTCCGGGAAGCAGTTCTTC. This chain connects TRBV7-2 to TRBJ2-1; TRBD2 agrees at 9 bases. V gave up 2 bases and J gave up 11 bases; unmatched junction bases: 16. Germline CDR1 reads SGHTA; CDR2 reads FQGNSA. The CDR3 has 17 residues.

This clonotype was seen many times. The V call is TRBV3-1, the J call TRBJ1-3; 8 bases are shared with TRBD1. The J segment lost 3 bases and the V segment lost 1 base, leaving 5 bases of the junction unmatched. CDR3 size: 16 residues. Germline V CDR1 and CDR2: LGHDT, YNNKEL (reference sequence). CDR3 amino acids: CASSQAQGAFGNTIYF. The DNA of the CDR3 is TGTGCCAGCAGCCAAGCTCAGGGGGCATTTGGAAACACCATATATTTT.

The table lists this clonotype with many counts. The J gene is TRBJ2-7, the V gene TRBV9, with D unclear. The CDR3 totals 15 residues. V lost 0 bases, J lost 3 bases, and 13 bases lay in between. Germline V gene data show CDR1 as SGDLS and CDR2 as YYNGEE. The CDR3 region is CASSVEGSGVYEQYF. The CDR3 nucleotides are TGTGCCAGCAGCGTAGAGGGTAGTGGAGTCTACGAGCAGTACTTC.

In its sample, this clonotype was seen many times. The chain couples TRBV5-1 to TRBJ1-6; D possibly corresponds to TRBD1 (5 bases). V lost 4 bases, J lost 10 bases, and 18 bases lay in between. The CDR3 is 15 amino acids. Germline CDR1 and CDR2: SGHRS and YFSETQ. The CDR3 region has the DNA TGCGCCAGCAGCGAAGTGGGGCAGGGTAGATCACCCCTCCACTTT. This codes for CASSEVGQGRSPLHF.

This clonotype was counted between two and nine times. The junction departs from germline at one end; a sequencing error may be responsible. This chain joins TRBV2 and TRBJ2-7, with D possibly being TRBD1 (6 bases). The germline V gene encodes CDR1 SNHLY and CDR2 FYNNEI. The CDR3 has 19 amino acids. Here the CDR3 reads CASREDRDITLTRSYEQYF. The CDR3 bases are TGTGCCAGCAGGGAAGACCGGGACATTACACTCACTCGTTCCTACGAGCAGTACTTC.

The gene calls are TRBV29-1 and TRBJ2-5; no firm D call. The CDR3 sequence is 12 residues long. Germline-derived CDR1 and CDR2 are SQVTM and ANQGSEA. The ends were cut back, 1 base at V and 4 bases at J, with 7 bases in the middle. Here the CDR3 reads CSVEGPAETQYF. The CDR3 DNA reads TGCAGCGTTGAAGGCCCCGCAGAGACCCAGTACTTC.

This clonotype was counted ten times or more. The chain carries TRBV12-3 or TRBV12-4 and TRBJ2-1; D gene ambiguous. Between the trimmed V and J ends, which lost 3 bases and 10 bases, there was a span of 7 bases. The CDR3 runs 11 residues. CDR3 region: CASSFGLEQFF. CDR3 DNA: TGTGCCAGCAGTTTTGGGTTAGAGCAGTTCTTC.

The rearrangement links TRBV28 to TRBJ1-5; TRBD1 matches 9 bases. CDR1 is MDHEN, CDR2 SYDVKM, per germline. V lost 3 bases to trimming and J lost 4 bases; unmatched junction nucleotides: 7. CDR3 length equals 16 residues. CDR3 sequence: CASSFQTQGANQPQHF. CDR3 DNA sequence: TGTGCCAGCAGTTTCCAGACACAGGGGGCTAATCAGCCCCAGCATTTT. Based on the CDR3 plus reference TRBV28 and TRBJ1-5, the full variable domain is DVKVTQSSRYLVKRTGEKVFLECVQDMDHENMFWYRQDPGLGLRLIYFSYDVKMKEKGDIPEGYSVSREKKERFSLILESASTNQTSMYLCASSFQTQGANQPQHFGDGTRLSIL.

This clonotype was seen many times. The genes are TRBV18 and TRBJ1-1; no clear D gene. Germline V CDR1 and CDR2: KGHSH, LQKENI. The CDR3 length is 18 residues. Trimming took 1 base from V and 0 from J, leaving 18 bases between them. The CDR3 protein is CASSPRAGGVPLNTEAFF. The CDR3 DNA reads as TGTGCCAGCTCACCACGTGCGGGTGGGGTCCCCCTGAACACTGAAGCTTTCTTT. Supplemented by reference TRBV18 and TRBJ1-1, the full variable domain reads NAGVMQNPRHLVRRRGQEARLRCSPMKGHSHVYWYRQLPEEGLKFMVYLQKENIIDESGMPKERFSAEFPKEGPSILRIQQVVRGDSAAYFCASSPRAGGVPLNTEAFFGQGTRLTVV.

J is TRBJ1-1 and V is TRBV28; D ambiguous. V lost 4 bases and J 11 bases, leaving 8 bases between the germline ends. The CDR3 sequence is 10 residues long. From germline, CDR1 is MDHEN and CDR2 SYDVKM. Here the CDR3 DNA reads TGTGCCAGCAGTTCCGTTAAGGCTTTCTTT. This encodes CASSSVKAFF.

This clonotype was seen a handful of times. V gene TRBV2 combines with J gene TRBJ2-7; 8 bases are shared with TRBD2. V was clipped by 1 base and J by 4 bases; unmatched bases: 6. Germline CDR1 reads SNHLY; CDR2 reads FYNNEI. The CDR3 runs to 15 residues. The CDR3 reads CASSEGDSGIYEQYF. In DNA form, the CDR3 reads TGTGCCAGCAGTGAAGGCGATAGCGGGATTTACGAGCAGTACTTC. The complete variable domain, with remaining parts taken from reference TRBV2 and TRBJ2-7, reads EPEVTQTPSHQVTQMGQEVILRCVPISNHLYFYWYRQILGQKVEFLVSFYNNEISEKSEIFDDQFSVERPDGSNFTLKIRSTKLEDSAMYFCASSEGDSGIYEQYFGPGTRLTVT.

This clonotype was found many times. V is TRBV7-2 and J is TRBJ1-5; no definite D call. Between the trimmed V and J ends, which lost 5 bases and 0 bases, there was a span of 11 bases. Germline V gene data show CDR1 as SGHTA and CDR2 as FQGNSA. The CDR3 is made up of 15 amino acids. Written as DNA, the CDR3 is TGTGCCAGCAGCCGGCAGGCTTATAGCAATCAGCCCCAGCATTTT. Protein sequence: CASSRQAYSNQPQHF.

Regarding this clonotype: A read error may explain this, as a much larger clone is one base away. This CDR3 fails to terminate in the conserved phenylalanine or tryptophan, so it likely reflects a read error. This sequence joins TRBV12-3 or TRBV12-4 and TRBJ1-2, with D possibly TRBD1 on 6 matching bases. Trimming removed 2 bases at V and 1 base at J, with 17 bases between. The CDR3 consists of 17 residues. The CDR3 nucleotides are TGTGCCAGCAGTTTAAATAATCAGGGACACCTTAACTATGGCTACACCTAC. The encoded protein is CASSLNNQGHLNYGYTY.

This chain joins TRBV5-1 and TRBJ2-7, with 8 bases lining up with TRBD2. Germline lookup yields CDR1 SGHRS and CDR2 YFSETQ. The trim removed 3 bases at V and 5 bases at J, leaving 13 bases unmatched. The CDR3 has 16 residues. In DNA form, the CDR3 reads TGCGCCAGCAGCTCCCCCCGAGCGGGGGAGTGGGACGAGCAGTACTTC. Its protein is CASSSPRAGEWDEQYF.

V is TRBV5-1 and J is TRBJ2-5; TRBD2 aligns across 13 bases. Germline CDR1 and CDR2: SGHRS and YFSETQ. The CDR3 runs to 16 residues. The J segment lost 5 bases and the V segment lost 3 bases, leaving 7 bases of the junction unmatched. CDR3 residues: CASSYPGLAGAETQYF. The CDR3 DNA reads TGCGCCAGCAGCTACCCCGGACTAGCGGGAGCGGAGACCCAGTACTTC. The full variable domain, with the rest looked up from reference TRBV5-1 and TRBJ2-5, is KAGVTQTPRYLIKTRGQQVTLSCSPISGHRSVSWYQQTPGQGLQFLFEYFSETQRNKGNFPGRFSGRQFSNSRSEMNVSTLELGDSALYLCASSYPGLAGAETQYFGPGTRLLVL.

This clonotype was seen ten or more times. V usage is TRBV29-1 and J usage is TRBJ2-3, with a tentative D call TRBD1 (6 bases). Germline-derived CDR1 and CDR2 are SQVTM and ANQGSEA. CDR3 size: 17 residues. The V end lost 4 bases, the J end lost 0 bases, and 20 bases lay between the germline ends. The CDR3 is CSVASGHPRQSTDTQYF. DNA of the CDR3: TGCAGCGTTGCTTCGGGACACCCTCGACAGAGCACAGATACGCAGTATTTT.

The rearrangement joins TRBV5-1 to TRBJ2-3, with TRBD2 identical over 8 bases. The CDR3 loop spans 15 amino acids. Germline V lookup: CDR1 SGHRS, CDR2 YFSETQ. Trimming took 4 bases from V and 1 from J; bases not matched to a gene: 5. The CDR3 loop is CASSGLAGRTDTQYF. The CDR3 DNA follows: TGCGCCAGCAGCGGGTTAGCGGGACGCACAGATACGCAGTATTTT.

The chain has TRBV12-3 or TRBV12-4 and TRBJ2-3; 13 positions agree with TRBD2. The CDR3 is 18 amino acids. V shed 11 bases, J shed 4 bases, and the junction held 18 bases outside the gene matches. This CDR3 is CAFSFPLGLAGEADTQYF. The CDR3 region has the DNA TGTGCCTTCAGTTTCCCTCTTGGACTAGCGGGAGAGGCAGATACGCAGTATTTT.

This clonotype was seen ten or more times. V usage is TRBV2 and J usage is TRBJ2-7; 9 bases match TRBD1. The CDR3 is 15 amino acids. The germline V gene encodes CDR1 SNHLY and CDR2 FYNNEI. The J segment lost 1 base and the V segment lost 6 bases, leaving 7 bases of the junction unmatched. As DNA, the CDR3 is TGTGCCAGCAGGGTAGGGACAGGGTGGTCCTACGAGCAGTACTTC. This codes for CASRVGTGWSYEQYF.

Many counts were recorded for this clonotype. In DNA, the CDR3 is TGTGCCAGCAGTTCGCCCGGGACTAGTAAAAATGAGCAGTTCTTC. Its translation is CASSSPGTSKNEQFF. This chain uses TRBV28 with TRBJ2-1; TRBD2 matches 8 bases. The CDR3 is 15 amino acids. Looked up from germline, CDR1 is MDHEN and CDR2 is SYDVKM. V dropped 4 bases and J dropped 7; count of bases not matched to a gene: 9. Full variable domain (outside the CDR3, taken from reference TRBV28 and TRBJ2-1): DVKVTQSSRYLVKRTGEKVFLECVQDMDHENMFWYRQDPGLGLRLIYFSYDVKMKEKGDIPEGYSVSREKKERFSLILESASTNQTSMYLCASSSPGTSKNEQFFGPGTRLTVL.

Only a few counts were recorded for this clonotype. The chain couples TRBV19 to TRBJ2-4; D assignment may be TRBD1 or TRBD2 (5 bases each). The germline CDR1 and CDR2 sequences are LNHDA and SQIVND (reference sequence). This CDR3 comprises 14 residues. V lost 6 bases and J 6 bases, leaving 15 bases between the germline ends. The CDR3 loop is CASSQVGDRNIQYF. As DNA, the CDR3 is TGTGCCAGTAGCCAAGTGGGGGACCGAAACATTCAGTACTTC.

There are many counts of this clonotype. The chain links TRBV27 to TRBJ2-7; 9 bases line up with TRBD2. V shed 8 bases and J 2 bases; nucleotides not matched to a gene: 13. Germline lookup yields CDR1 MNHEY and CDR2 SMNVEV (reference sequence). The CDR3 totals 16 residues. CDR3 nucleotides: TGTGCCAGCTTCCGACTAACAGCGGGGGGAACCTACGAGCAGTACTTC. Its protein is CASFRLTAGGTYEQYF.

V and J are TRBV18 and TRBJ1-1, with D tentatively TRBD1 (5 bases). Germline V gives CDR1 KGHSH, CDR2 LQKENI. CDR3 length equals 14 residues. With 2 bases removed from V and 0 bases from J, the gap between germline ends came to 7 bases. In DNA form, the CDR3 reads TGTGCCAGCTCACCAGGGGCAGTGAACACTGAAGCTTTCTTT. Protein: CASSPGAVNTEAFF. The full variable domain, completed using reference TRBV18 and TRBJ1-1, is NAGVMQNPRHLVRRRGQEARLRCSPMKGHSHVYWYRQLPEEGLKFMVYLQKENIIDESGMPKERFSAEFPKEGPSILRIQQVVRGDSAAYFCASSPGAVNTEAFFGQGTRLTVV.

This clonotype was found many times. The rearrangement uses TRBV7-3 and TRBJ2-1; 8 bases are shared with TRBD2. CDR1 is SGHTA and CDR2 is FQGTGA in the germline V gene. This CDR3 is 14 amino acids long. V was clipped by 1 base and J by 10 bases; unmatched bases: 6. The CDR3 sequence: CASSLKGLVTEQFF. CDR3 sequence (DNA): TGTGCCAGCAGCTTAAAGGGACTAGTAACCGAGCAGTTCTTC. The full variable domain, with the rest looked up from reference TRBV7-3 and TRBJ2-1, is GAGVSQTPSNKVTEKGKYVELRCDPISGHTALYWYRQSLGQGPEFLIYFQGTGAADDSGLPNDRFFAVRPEGSVSTLKIQRTERGDSAVYLCASSLKGLVTEQFFGPGTRLTVL.